These 14 T cell receptor beta chains were all obtained from the same sample, sequenced in a study of CD8 T cells in Susac syndrome. Random-hexamer reverse transcription was applied to roughly 0.5 to 1 ug RNA. TCRdb called the immunoSEQ multiplex PCR reads again in MiXCR, with one record for every CDR3 protein. This sample has some 400,000 distinct CDR3 sequences, with about 85% found just once. Sequenced: CD8+ T cells from PBMCs. These receptors were obtained from a human donor with multiple sclerosis.

The CDR3 region has the DNA TGTGCCATCAGTCACGGCGGGTTTCCAGGAGAAGATTTCACAGATACGCAGTATTTT. Encoded protein: CAISHGGFPGEDFTDTQYF. The chain joins TRBV10-3 to TRBJ2-3; the D gene is possibly TRBD2 (5 bases). This CDR3 is 19 amino acids long. Per the germline V gene, CDR1 is ENHRY and CDR2 is SYGVKD. V was clipped by 5 bases and J by 2 bases, with 26 bases between them.

The chain is built from TRBV11-2 and TRBJ1-3, with a weak D call TRBD1 (6 bases). Germline V lookup: CDR1 SGHAT, CDR2 FQNNGV. The CDR3 loop spans 16 amino acids. Trimming removed 5 bases from V and 3 bases from J, with 17 bases in between. The chain's CDR3 is CASSPWIGGGGNTIYF. The CDR3 DNA sequence: TGTGCCAGCAGCCCCTGGATCGGGGGCGGTGGAAACACCATATATTTT.

The V and J genes are TRBV12-3 or TRBV12-4 and TRBJ1-2; D uncertain. V dropped 2 bases and J dropped 4 bases, with 8 bases sitting between them. The CDR3 is made up of 13 amino acids. The CDR3 sequence: CASSLSSLYGYTF. The DNA for the CDR3 is TGTGCCAGCAGTTTATCTTCACTCTATGGCTACACCTTC.

The V and J genes are TRBV4-1 and TRBJ2-5; 9 bases are shared with TRBD2. The CDR3 runs 17 residues. Trimming at V came to 1 base and at J to 4 bases, leaving 10 bases not matched to a gene. Germline V CDR1 and CDR2: MGHRA, YSYEKL. The CDR3 DNA sequence: TGCGCCAGCAGCCAAGCTGGTAAAGCGGGAGGACGAGAGACCCAGTACTTC. Translated: CASSQAGKAGGRETQYF.

This chain uses TRBV5-1 with TRBJ2-3, with no clear D. With 4 bases removed from V and 0 bases from J, the gap between germline ends came to 6 bases. The CDR3 loop spans 13 amino acids. CDR1 and CDR2 from the germline V gene are SGHRS and YFSETQ. CDR3 protein: CASSAFSTDTQYF. CDR3 DNA sequence: TGCGCCAGCAGCGCGTTTAGCACAGATACGCAGTATTTT.

The genes are TRBV12-3 or TRBV12-4 and TRBJ2-2, with 8 bases lining up with TRBD1. The CDR3 has 16 residues. V shed 5 bases, J shed 5 bases, and the junction held 10 bases outside the gene matches. The CDR3 here is CASSARTGRGTGELFF. CDR3 DNA sequence: TGTGCCAGCAGTGCCCGGACAGGGCGAGGTACCGGGGAGCTGTTTTTT.

The chain employs TRBV6-5 and TRBJ2-1, with 7 positions matching TRBD2. The length of the CDR3 is 14 residues. V was clipped by 6 bases and J by 6 bases; unmatched bases: 8. From germline, CDR1 is MNHEY and CDR2 SVGAGI. The CDR3 region has the DNA TGTGCCAGCAGACCAGCGGGGCCCCCCAATGAGCAGTTCTTC. This gives the protein CASRPAGPPNEQFF.

J is TRBJ2-7 and V is TRBV28, with TRBD2 identical over 8 bases. From germline, CDR1 is MDHEN and CDR2 SYDVKM. V dropped 3 bases and J dropped 0; count of bases not matched to a gene: 4. This CDR3 has 15 amino acids. The CDR3 sequence: CASSFLLAASYEQYF. The CDR3 region has the DNA TGTGCCAGCAGTTTTCTACTAGCGGCCTCCTACGAGCAGTACTTC. The full variable domain, with the rest looked up from reference TRBV28 and TRBJ2-7, is DVKVTQSSRYLVKRTGEKVFLECVQDMDHENMFWYRQDPGLGLRLIYFSYDVKMKEKGDIPEGYSVSREKKERFSLILESASTNQTSMYLCASSFLLAASYEQYFGPGTRLTVT.

This clonotype has just a few counts. The chain is built from TRBV6-1 and TRBJ2-5, with D perhaps given as TRBD1 or TRBD2 (5 bases each). The V end was cut by 5 bases, the J end by 5 bases, with 18 bases between. CDR1 and CDR2 from the germline V gene are MNHNS and SASEGT. The CDR3 is made up of 15 amino acids. The CDR3 reads CASSIGTYPRETQYF. The CDR3 DNA reads TGTGCCAGCAGTATTGGGACCTACCCGAGGGAGACCCAGTACTTC.

This clonotype was seen only once. The rearrangement links TRBV20-1 to TRBJ2-7; 7 bases are a match to TRBD2. CDR3 size: 13 residues. Germline CDR1 reads DFQATT; CDR2 reads SNEGSKA (reference sequence). Germline trimming cut 3 bases from V and 2 bases from J; bases unmatched to any gene: 4. In DNA form, the CDR3 reads TGCAGTGCTAGGGCGGGAGCTCCCTACGAGCAGTACTTC. This translates into CSARAGAPYEQYF.

The chain carries TRBV28 and TRBJ2-5; maybe TRBD2 (6 bases). The CDR3 is made up of 13 amino acids. Germline lookup yields CDR1 MDHEN and CDR2 SYDVKM. V lost 7 bases, J lost 2 bases, and 11 bases lay in between. This CDR3 is CASKWGEQETQYF. The CDR3 bases are TGTGCCAGCAAGTGGGGGGAACAAGAGACCCAGTACTTC.

In its sample, this clonotype was seen a few times. The genes are TRBV5-4 and TRBJ1-1; no firm D call. V was trimmed by 0 bases and J by 8 bases, leaving 8 bases between them. This CDR3 is built from 12 residues. Germline-derived CDR1 and CDR2 are SGHNT and YYREEE (reference sequence). CDR3 sequence: CASSLESGEAFF. The DNA for the CDR3 is TGTGCCAGCAGCTTGGAAAGTGGGGAAGCTTTCTTT.

V is TRBV6-5 and J is TRBJ2-7; D ambiguous. V gave up 0 bases and J gave up 5 bases, with 8 bases separating them. The CDR3 consists of 13 residues. CDR1 and CDR2 from the germline V gene are MNHEY and SVGAGI. The CDR3 sequence: CASSYSTAHEQYF. CDR3 nucleotides: TGTGCCAGCAGTTACTCGACGGCCCACGAGCAGTACTTC.

This clonotype was observed once. V usage is TRBV4-1 and J usage is TRBJ2-2, with D hard to call. V was trimmed by 3 bases and J by 2 bases, leaving 13 bases between them. The CDR3 runs to 16 residues. From germline, CDR1 is MGHRA and CDR2 YSYEKL. CDR3 sequence reads: CASSQVAPTNTGELFF. Written as DNA, the CDR3 is TGCGCCAGCAGCCAGGTAGCCCCTACTAACACCGGGGAGCTGTTTTTT.